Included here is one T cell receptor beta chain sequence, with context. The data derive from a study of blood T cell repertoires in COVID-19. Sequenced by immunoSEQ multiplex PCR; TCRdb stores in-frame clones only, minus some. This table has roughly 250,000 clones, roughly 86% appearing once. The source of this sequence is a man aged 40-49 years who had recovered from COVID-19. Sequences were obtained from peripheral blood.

DNA for the CDR3: TGCGCCAGCAGTGTCCAGGGAAACACTGAAGCTTTCTTT. Its translation: CASSVQGNTEAFF. This chain connects TRBV10-1 to TRBJ1-1; a possible D gene is TRBD1 (5 bases). Germline V gene sequence: CDR1 WNHNN, CDR2 SYGVQD (reference sequence). V shed 4 bases and J shed 2 bases, with 8 bases lying between them. There are 13 residues in the CDR3.